The 25 T cell receptor beta chains presented below share a single source sample, sequenced in a study of OX40 agonist ivuxolimab in advanced cancers. The data were produced by immunoSEQ multiplex PCR, yet TCRdb's version contains in-frame clones alone and is incomplete. The repertoire holds under 85,000 clones, with about 94% as singletons. The sequencing used CD4+ or CD8+ T cells sorted from blood, collected in a trial of the OX40 agonist ivuxolimab. The receptor set was obtained from an adult with an advanced solid tumor such as melanoma, head and neck, liver or kidney cancer.

The chain uses TRBV27 and TRBJ2-5; TRBD1 matches at 12 bases. The J segment lost 5 bases and the V segment lost 5 bases, leaving 9 bases of the junction unmatched. From germline, CDR1 is MNHEY and CDR2 SMNVEV (reference sequence). The CDR3 is made up of 16 amino acids. The CDR3 DNA sequence: TGTGCCAGCAGTACACTCGGGACAGGGGGCGCGGAGACCCAGTACTTC. Translated: CASSTLGTGGAETQYF.

The chain combines TRBV4-1 with TRBJ2-7; D perhaps matches TRBD1 (5 bases). This CDR3 has 14 amino acids. The germline V and J ends were trimmed by 4 bases and 6 bases, with 16 bases remaining between them. Germline-derived CDR1 and CDR2 are MGHRA and YSYEKL. CDR3: CASSLQAGYIEQYF. The CDR3 DNA sequence: TGCGCCAGCAGCCTCCAAGCAGGGTATATCGAGCAGTACTTC.

The chain combines TRBV27 with TRBJ2-3; 9 bases line up with TRBD2. Germline loops: CDR1 MNHEY, CDR2 SMNVEV (reference sequence). With V trimmed by 3 bases and J by 4 bases, 5 bases remained unmatched. This CDR3 has 15 residues. CDR3 bases: TGTGCCAGCAGTTTCGGGACTAGCCGCGCAGATACGCAGTATTTT. Protein product: CASSFGTSRADTQYF.

The rearrangement uses TRBV29-1 and TRBJ2-5, with 9 bases aligning to TRBD1. The germline V gene encodes CDR1 SQVTM and CDR2 ANQGSEA. This CDR3 is 13 amino acids long. The V and J ends lost 4 bases and 4 bases, in that order; junction bases with no gene match: 4. The CDR3 bases are TGCAGCGTTGTCGGGACAGGGATAGAGACCCAGTACTTC. It yields the protein CSVVGTGIETQYF.

This clone was counted a single time. The rearrangement links TRBV7-9 to TRBJ2-1; 8 nucleotides agree with TRBD2. The CDR3 is 15 amino acids. Germline CDR1 and CDR2: SEHNR and FQNEAQ (reference sequence). Trimming took 6 bases from V and 7 from J; bases not matched to a gene: 11. CDR3 bases: TGTGCCAGCAGTCCCGCAGCGGGGGTAAAAAATGAGCAGTTCTTC. This sequence encodes CASSPAAGVKNEQFF.

Turning to this clone: This sequence is one base from a far larger clone and is likely a read error. The chain carries TRBV6-5 and TRBJ1-2; no definite D call. Germline CDR1 reads MNHEY; CDR2 reads SVGAGI. V lost 5 bases to trimming and J lost 4 bases, with 17 bases between them. The CDR3 loop spans 15 amino acids. The CDR3 coding sequence is TGTGCCAGCAGTCCATCGACAAGGGTGGCCTATGGCTACACCTTC. Translating it yields CASSPSTRVAYGYTF.

The chain is built from TRBV5-4 and TRBJ2-7; a possible D gene is TRBD1 (6 bases). The germline V gene has CDR1 SGHNT and CDR2 YYREEE (reference sequence). V lost 9 bases, J lost 6 bases, and 22 bases lay in between. CDR3 length: 14 residues. CDR3 amino acids: CAMDRDTVAGEQYF. The CDR3 nucleotides are TGTGCCATGGACCGGGACACCGTCGCGGGCGAGCAGTACTTC.

CDR3 DNA: TGCGCCAGCAGCCAAGAAGTGATGCGGGATCGGGATAACTATGGCTACACCTTC. Its translation is CASSQEVMRDRDNYGYTF. This sequence joins TRBV4-3 and TRBJ1-2; D not resolved. The V end lost 0 bases, the J end lost 1 base, and 18 bases lay between the germline ends. Germline V gene lookup returns CDR1 LGHNA and CDR2 YSLEER. The CDR3 totals 18 residues.

The chain combines TRBV27 with TRBJ2-1; 10 bases agree with TRBD2. Per the germline V gene, CDR1 is MNHEY and CDR2 is SMNVEV (reference sequence). The V and J ends lost 7 bases and 2 bases, in that order; junction bases with no gene match: 5. The CDR3 contains 15 residues. The CDR3 protein is CASTLGLAAYNEQFF. CDR3 DNA sequence: TGTGCCAGCACTCTAGGACTAGCGGCCTACAATGAGCAGTTCTTC.

This rearrangement joins TRBV7-6 to TRBJ1-2; D may be TRBD1 (5 bases). The germline V gene has CDR1 SGHVS and CDR2 FNYEAQ. The CDR3 contains 14 residues. Deletions cut 1 base from V and 2 bases from J, with 8 bases between. CDR3 DNA sequence: TGTGCCAGCAGCTTAGATCCAGGGAACTATGGCTACACCTTC. It is translated as CASSLDPGNYGYTF.

This sequence joins TRBV11-2 and TRBJ1-4, with a possible D match to TRBD1 (5 bases). CDR3 length: 16 amino acids. In germline, CDR1 is SGHAT, CDR2 FQNNGV. V lost 2 bases to trimming and J lost 0 bases, with 10 bases between them. CDR3 sequence (DNA): TGTGCCAGCAGCTTATGGGGGGGGTCAACTAATGAAAAACTGTTTTTT. This encodes CASSLWGGSTNEKLFF.

The V call is TRBV29-1, the J call TRBJ1-1; D is unresolved. CDR1 is SQVTM and CDR2 is ANQGSEA in the germline V gene. CDR3 length: 14 amino acids. Trimming shortened V by 5 bases and J by 0 bases, and 13 bases separated the two germline ends. The CDR3 DNA follows: TGCAGCGTTCCACATGCGGGAGTGAACACTGAAGCTTTCTTT. Translating it yields CSVPHAGVNTEAFF.

This clone appeared a single time. The chain employs TRBV29-1 and TRBJ1-2; TRBD1 matches 8 bases. CDR1 is SQVTM, CDR2 ANQGSEA, per germline. The junction had 13 bases not matched to a gene; V was cut back by 3 bases and J by 1 base. CDR3 length: 17 residues. For the CDR3, the DNA is TGCAGCGTTGAGACCTCGTCAGGGGGCTTCTTTAACTATGGCTACACCTTC. Translated, it gives CSVETSSGGFFNYGYTF. Looking up the rest from reference TRBV29-1 and TRBJ1-2 gives the full variable domain: SAVISQKPSRDICQRGTSLTIQCQVDSQVTMMFWYRQQPGQSLTLIATANQGSEATYESGFVIDKFPISRPNLTFSTLTVSNMSPEDSSIYLCSVETSSGGFFNYGYTFGSGTRLTVV.

V is TRBV2 and J is TRBJ2-1; D unresolved. The CDR3 runs to 15 residues. Trimming shortened V by 4 bases and J by 0 bases, and 10 bases separated the two germline ends. Looked up from germline, CDR1 is SNHLY and CDR2 is FYNNEI. The CDR3 reads CASSVGSPSYNEQFF. CDR3 nucleotides: TGTGCCAGCAGTGTCGGTAGTCCCTCCTACAATGAGCAGTTCTTC.

The chain uses TRBV7-9 and TRBJ2-1, with D tentatively TRBD2 (5 bases). CDR3 length equals 11 residues. Trimming stripped 5 bases from V and 9 bases from J, with 8 bases between. The germline CDR1 and CDR2 sequences are SEHNR and FQNEAQ (reference sequence). The CDR3: CASSPAGEQFF. The DNA for the CDR3 is TGTGCCAGCAGCCCGGCGGGTGAGCAGTTCTTC.

The J gene is TRBJ2-7, the V gene TRBV4-3; TRBD1 might be the D (7 bases). There are 15 residues in the CDR3. V lost 5 bases and J 1 base, leaving 15 bases between the germline ends. The germline CDR1 and CDR2 sequences are LGHNA and YSLEER. The CDR3 DNA sequence: TGCGCCAGCAGCGCCGCAGGGGGGTCATCCTACGAGCAGTACTTC. Protein product: CASSAAGGSSYEQYF.

This chain joins TRBV7-9 and TRBJ1-4; weak D call: TRBD1 (5 bases). Between the trimmed V and J ends, which lost 5 bases and 13 bases, there was a span of 14 bases. The CDR3 contains 12 residues. Germline V gives CDR1 SEHNR, CDR2 FQNEAQ (reference sequence). CDR3 in DNA: TGTGCCAGCAGCGAAGAGACAGACCTACTGTTTTTT. Protein sequence: CASSEETDLLFF.

The chain combines TRBV7-9 with TRBJ1-2, with D uncertain. The CDR3 covers 14 residues. Deletions cut 1 base from V and 7 bases from J, with 13 bases between. Germline V gene lookup returns CDR1 SEHNR and CDR2 FQNEAQ (reference sequence). The DNA of the CDR3 is TGTGCCAGCAGCTTAGTGGAGGCGGCGGTTGGCTACACCTTC. Its translation: CASSLVEAAVGYTF.

V gene TRBV25-1 combines with J gene TRBJ2-7, with 8 bases matching TRBD1. Germline V gene sequence: CDR1 MGHDK, CDR2 SYGVNS. The V gene end was trimmed by 4 bases and the J gene end by 3 bases; junction bases not matched to a gene: 8. The CDR3 consists of 15 residues. CDR3 sequence reads: CASSATGGSYYEQYF. CDR3 nucleotides: TGTGCCAGCAGTGCTACAGGGGGATCGTACTACGAGCAGTACTTC.

The rearrangement uses TRBV5-4 and TRBJ1-1; no clear D. Trimming shortened V by 4 bases and J by 0 bases, and 22 bases separated the two germline ends. Per germline, CDR1 SGHNT and CDR2 YYREEE (reference sequence). The CDR3 runs to 18 residues. CDR3 region: CASSPVGLFGSMNTEAFF. The CDR3 bases are TGTGCCAGCAGCCCGGTTGGATTGTTCGGTAGCATGAACACTGAAGCTTTCTTT.

This chain uses TRBV4-3 with TRBJ2-6; no clear D gene. This CDR3 contains 17 residues. V shed 0 bases and J shed 0 bases, with 9 bases lying between them. Germline assignment: CDR1 LGHNA and CDR2 YSLEER. CDR3 in DNA: TGCGCCAGCAGCCAAGATCTCTTACCCTCTGGGGCCAACGTCCTGACTTTC. It codes for CASSQDLLPSGANVLTF.

This clone appeared a single time. V usage is TRBV7-8 and J usage is TRBJ2-7; TRBD2 might be the D (6 bases). Germline V gene sequence: CDR1 SGHVS, CDR2 FQNEAQ. This CDR3 is built from 13 residues. The V end lost 5 bases, the J end lost 7 bases, and 15 bases lay between the germline ends. CDR3 region: CASSTTGLREQYF. The CDR3 DNA is TGTGCCAGCAGCACCACGGGACTTCGGGAGCAGTACTTC.

The chain links TRBV19 to TRBJ2-7; D ambiguous. The CDR3 is made up of 13 amino acids. Germline V lookup: CDR1 LNHDA, CDR2 SQIVND (reference sequence). V dropped 10 bases and J dropped 2 bases, with 15 bases sitting between them. CDR3 coding DNA: TGTGCCACCCGTCCGGGCGGCACCTACGAGCAGTACTTC. It encodes CATRPGGTYEQYF.

The chain combines TRBV11-2 with TRBJ2-7; the match to TRBD2 covers 10 bases. This CDR3 region has 15 residues. V shed 1 base and J 4 bases; nucleotides not matched to a gene: 4. In germline, CDR1 is SGHAT, CDR2 FQNNGV. CDR3 coding DNA: TGTGCCAGCAGCTTAGGGGCTAGCGGGGGTTACGAGCAGTACTTC. Translating gives CASSLGASGGYEQYF.

The chain carries TRBV7-6 and TRBJ2-5, with D maybe TRBD2 (6 bases). V was clipped by 3 bases and J by 1 base, with 9 bases between them. CDR1 and CDR2 (germline): SGHVS, FNYEAQ. The CDR3 loop spans 14 amino acids. CDR3 sequence: CASSLAGLQETQYF. CDR3 bases: TGTGCCAGCAGCTTGGCGGGACTCCAAGAGACCCAGTACTTC. The entire variable domain, with the rest obtained from reference TRBV7-6 and TRBJ2-5, is as follows: GAGVSQSPRYKVTKRGQDVALRCDPISGHVSLYWYRQALGQGPEFLTYFNYEAQQDKSGLPNDRFSAERPEGSISTLTIQRTEQRDSAMYRCASSLAGLQETQYFGPGTRLLVL.